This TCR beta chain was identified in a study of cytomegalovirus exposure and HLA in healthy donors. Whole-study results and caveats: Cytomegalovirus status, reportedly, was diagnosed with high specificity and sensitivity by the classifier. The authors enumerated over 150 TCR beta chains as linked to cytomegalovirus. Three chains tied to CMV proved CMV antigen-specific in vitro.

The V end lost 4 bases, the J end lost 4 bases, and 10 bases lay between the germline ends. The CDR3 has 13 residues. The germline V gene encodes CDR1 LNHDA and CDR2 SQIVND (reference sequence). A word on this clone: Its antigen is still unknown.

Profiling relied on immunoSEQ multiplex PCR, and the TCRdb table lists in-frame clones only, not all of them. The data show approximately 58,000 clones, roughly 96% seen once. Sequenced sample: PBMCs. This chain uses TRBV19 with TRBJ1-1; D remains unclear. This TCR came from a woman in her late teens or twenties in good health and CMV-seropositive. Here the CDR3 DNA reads TGTGCCAGTAGTAGGCGGGGAACCACTGAAGCTTTCTTT. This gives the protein CASSRRGTTEAFF.